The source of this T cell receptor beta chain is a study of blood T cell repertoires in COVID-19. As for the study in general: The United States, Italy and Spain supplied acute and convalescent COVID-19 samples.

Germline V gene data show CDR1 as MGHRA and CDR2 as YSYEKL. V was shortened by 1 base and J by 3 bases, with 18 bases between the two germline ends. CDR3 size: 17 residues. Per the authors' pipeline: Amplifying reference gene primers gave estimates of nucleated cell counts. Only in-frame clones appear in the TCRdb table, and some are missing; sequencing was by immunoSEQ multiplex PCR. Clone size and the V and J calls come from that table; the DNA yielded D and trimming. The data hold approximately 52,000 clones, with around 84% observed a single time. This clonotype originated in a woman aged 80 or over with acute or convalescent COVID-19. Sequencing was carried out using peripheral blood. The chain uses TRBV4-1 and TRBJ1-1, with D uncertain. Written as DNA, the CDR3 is TGCGCCAGCAGCCAAGCCACCCTAGGCCCATTGGACACTGAAGCTTTCTTT. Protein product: CASSQATLGPLDTEAFF.